The 12 T cell receptor beta chains in this list originate from one sample, sequenced in a study of cytomegalovirus exposure and HLA in healthy donors (dated by TCRdb to 2016 to 2017). The protocol used for the library was the immunoSEQ multiplex PCR assay. For the multiplex PCR, a mixture combining 60 forward primers for TCR Vbeta segments and 13 reverse primers for TCR Jbeta segments was used. The table was pulled from immuneACCESS by TCRdb, which kept in-frame rearrangements only. Such tables lose some clones; where checked, under half of the loss comes from unresolved V genes, and the rest has no known cause. For this sample the table gives about 120,000 clones, of which approximately 78% were detected only once. Of the sample, about 3.5% is held by the ten largest clones. What was sequenced was PBMCs. The receptor set was obtained from a woman aged 30 to 39 in good health and CMV-seropositive.

Note on this clone: At one end the junction does not follow the germline gene, possibly because of a read error. This CDR3 is also generated by other DNA sequences in the sample. This chain joins TRBV15 and TRBJ1-1, with D perhaps matching TRBD1 (6 bases). This CDR3 is built from 14 residues. Germline CDR1 LNHNV, CDR2 YYDKDF (reference sequence). The CDR3 loop reads CATSITQGNTEAFF. CDR3 DNA: TGCGCCACCAGCATAACACAGGGGAACACTGAAGCTTTCTTT.

The chain is built from TRBV9 and TRBJ2-5; D not resolved. The J call is uncertain, as TRBJ2-7 better fits the DNA end. CDR1 is SGDLS, CDR2 YYNGEE, per germline. This CDR3 is built from 15 residues. The CDR3 reads CASSVDGSWAYEQYF. The CDR3 nucleotides are TGTGCCAGCAGCGTAGACGGATCTTGGGCCTACGAGCAGTACTTC.

The chain combines TRBV30 with TRBJ2-5; 10 bases are a match to TRBD2. The J call may be faulty, since TRBJ2-7 better matches the DNA end. CDR1 is GTSNPN, CDR2 SVGIG, per germline (reference sequence). CDR3 length: 15 residues. The CDR3 DNA reads TGTGCCTGGAGGACGAAAGCGGGGGGGTACTACGAGCAGTACTTC. Translated: CAWRTKAGGYYEQYF.

This CDR3 reads CASSEAGDNSPLHF. The CDR3 DNA sequence: TGTGCCAGCAGTGAAGCAGGGGATAATTCACCCCTCCACTTT. The gene calls are TRBV2 and TRBJ1-6; maybe TRBD1 (5 bases). CDR3 length: 14 amino acids. Looked up from germline, CDR1 is SNHLY and CDR2 is FYNNEI. Between the trimmed V and J ends, which lost 0 bases and 5 bases, there was a span of 5 bases.

This rearrangement joins TRBV4-3 to TRBJ2-3, with TRBD2 identical over 8 bases. The CDR3 covers 16 residues. V lost 2 bases to trimming and J lost 4 bases; unmatched junction nucleotides: 8. Germline V gene lookup returns CDR1 LGHNA and CDR2 YSLEER. CDR3 loop: CASSQWVSGGSDTQYF. DNA for the CDR3: TGCGCCAGCAGCCAATGGGTCAGCGGGGGCTCAGATACGCAGTATTTT.

This chain connects TRBV29-1 to TRBJ2-3, with unresolved D. The CDR3 runs to 13 residues. V dropped 6 bases and J dropped 1 base, with 11 bases sitting between them. Germline CDR1 reads SQVTM; CDR2 reads ANQGSEA. The CDR3: CSVAPIRTDTQYF. The CDR3 bases are TGCAGCGTAGCCCCGATCCGCACAGATACGCAGTATTTT.

This clone was recorded only once. V is TRBV7-9 and J is TRBJ2-1, with TRBD1 identical over 9 bases. Germline V CDR1 and CDR2: SEHNR, FQNEAQ (reference sequence). The CDR3 is made up of 15 amino acids. J lost 9 bases, V lost 6 bases, and 12 bases had no gene match. CDR3: CASSRGQGYWVEQFF. The CDR3 DNA sequence: TGTGCCAGCAGTCGGGGACAGGGTTATTGGGTTGAGCAGTTCTTC.

V gene TRBV4-2 combines with J gene TRBJ2-7; possibly TRBD2 for D (7 bases). Germline CDR1 and CDR2: LGHNA and YNFKEQ. Trimming cost V 1 base and J 7 bases, with 14 bases left between them. The CDR3 covers 14 residues. CDR3 nucleotides: TGTGCCAGCAGCCAAGTTGGGGGGGCGGGAGAGCAGTACTTC. Protein: CASSQVGGAGEQYF.

This clone came up a few times. The chain uses TRBV25-1 and TRBJ1-2, with a tentative D call TRBD1 (5 bases). The CDR3 consists of 14 residues. The V gene's germline CDR1 is MGHDK and CDR2 SYGVNS. Trimming stripped 4 bases from V and 6 bases from J, with 15 bases between. The CDR3 region has the DNA TGTGCCAGCAGTGTGGCAGGCTCGACAGATGGCTACACCTTC. Translation gives CASSVAGSTDGYTF.

The chain is built from TRBV6-5 and TRBJ1-6; D call uncertain. The CDR3 length is 12 residues. Germline CDR1 and CDR2: MNHEY and SVGAGI. V was cut by 6 bases and J by 7 bases, with 7 bases left in between. The CDR3 region is CASRSQNSPLHF. The CDR3 nucleotides are TGTGCCAGCAGGTCACAGAATTCACCCCTCCACTTT.

This sequence joins TRBV6-5 and TRBJ1-3, with D perhaps matching TRBD1 (6 bases). The CDR3 length is 15 residues. V dropped 4 bases and J dropped 1 base, with 11 bases sitting between them. The germline gives CDR1 MNHEY, CDR2 SVGAGI. Here the CDR3 DNA reads TGTGCCAGCAGTTTCTCCAGGGGATCTGGAAACACCATATATTTT. Translating it yields CASSFSRGSGNTIYF.

This chain joins TRBV29-1 and TRBJ1-1; weak D call: TRBD1 (5 bases). CDR1 and CDR2 from the germline V gene are SQVTM and ANQGSEA. The ends were cut back, 7 bases at V and 2 bases at J, with 11 bases in the middle. The length of the CDR3 is 12 residues. CDR3 protein: CSAQALNTEAFF. DNA of the CDR3: TGCAGCGCACAGGCTCTAAACACTGAAGCTTTCTTT.